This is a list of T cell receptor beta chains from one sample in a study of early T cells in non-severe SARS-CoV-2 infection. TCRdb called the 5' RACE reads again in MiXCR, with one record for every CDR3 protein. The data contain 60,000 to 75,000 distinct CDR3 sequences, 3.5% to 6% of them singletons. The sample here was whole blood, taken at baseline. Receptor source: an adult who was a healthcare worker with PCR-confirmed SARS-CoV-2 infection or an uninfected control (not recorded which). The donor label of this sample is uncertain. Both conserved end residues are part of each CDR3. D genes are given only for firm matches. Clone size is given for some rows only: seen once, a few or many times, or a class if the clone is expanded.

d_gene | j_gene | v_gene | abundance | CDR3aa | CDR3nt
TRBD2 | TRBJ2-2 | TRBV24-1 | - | CATSAPSGGSNTGELFF | TGTGCCACCAGTGCCCCGTCGGGGGGGTCGAACACCGGGGAGCTGTTTTTT
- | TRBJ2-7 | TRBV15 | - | CATSRDSVYEQYF | TGTGCCACCAGCAGAGACTCAGTCTACGAGCAGTACTTC
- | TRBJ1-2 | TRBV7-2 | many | CASSPQTSRAYGYTF | TGTGCCAGCAGCCCACAAACGAGCAGGGCCTATGGCTACACCTTC
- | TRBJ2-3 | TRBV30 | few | CAWRQGSFSTQYF | TGTGCCTGGAGGCAGGGCTCCTTCAGTACGCAGTATTTT
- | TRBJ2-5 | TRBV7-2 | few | CASSLEVSQETQYF | TGTGCCAGCAGCTTAGAGGTCAGCCAAGAGACCCAGTACTTC
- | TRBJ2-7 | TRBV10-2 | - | CASSHYEQYF | TGCGCCAGCAGTCATTACGAGCAGTACTTC
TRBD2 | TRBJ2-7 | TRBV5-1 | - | CASSREGPGYEQYF | TGCGCCAGCAGCCGGGAGGGGCCGGGGTACGAGCAGTACTTC
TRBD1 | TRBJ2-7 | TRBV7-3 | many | CASSADRARSYEQYF | TGTGCCAGCAGCGCCGACAGGGCGAGGTCCTACGAGCAGTACTTC
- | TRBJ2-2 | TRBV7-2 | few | CASSLETSSFTGELFF | TGTGCCAGCAGCTTAGAAACTAGCTCTTTCACCGGGGAGCTGTTTTTT
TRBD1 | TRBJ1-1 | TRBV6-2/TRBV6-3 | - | CASSKGTGSAFF | TGTGCCAGCAGCAAAGGGACAGGGTCGGCTTTCTTT
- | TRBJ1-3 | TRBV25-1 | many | CASRGTGTIIYF | TGTGCCAGCAGGGGGACGGGTACAATTATATATTTT
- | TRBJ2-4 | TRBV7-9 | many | CASSLVQGQNYDSLAKNIQYF | TGTGCCAGCAGCTTAGTACAGGGCCAGAACTATGATTCACTAGCCAAAAACATTCAGTACTTC
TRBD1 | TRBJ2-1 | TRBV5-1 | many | CASSLRDRGNNEQFF | TGCGCCAGCAGTCTGCGGGACAGGGGAAACAATGAGCAGTTCTTC
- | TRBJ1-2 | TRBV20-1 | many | CSANFQGSGGYTF | TGCAGTGCTAATTTCCAGGGGTCCGGTGGCTACACCTTC
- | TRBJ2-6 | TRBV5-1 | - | CASSPDSSGANVLTF | TGCGCCAGCAGCCCCGACAGCTCTGGGGCCAACGTCCTGACTTTC
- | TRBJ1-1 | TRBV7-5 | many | CISVPEPHPGEAFF | -
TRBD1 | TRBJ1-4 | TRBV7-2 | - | CASSHGTDDNEKLFF | TGTGCCAGCAGCCACGGGACAGACGATAATGAAAAACTGTTTTTT
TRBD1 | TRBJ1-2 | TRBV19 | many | CATGDSSF | TGTGCCACGGGGGACAGCTCCTTC
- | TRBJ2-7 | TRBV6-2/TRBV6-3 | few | CASSYHSYEQYF | TGTGCCAGCAGTTACCACTCCTACGAGCAGTACTTC
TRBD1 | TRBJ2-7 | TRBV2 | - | CASEEGRTGVYEQYF | TGTGCCAGCGAAGAAGGCAGGACAGGGGTATACGAGCAGTACTTC
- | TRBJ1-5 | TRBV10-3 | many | CAIRSRRDNNQPQHF | TGTGCCATCAGATCCAGGAGGGATAACAATCAGCCCCAGCATTTT
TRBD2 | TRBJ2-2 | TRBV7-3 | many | CASSTTSGGSGELFF | TGTGCCAGCAGCACGACTAGCGGGGGCAGCGGGGAGCTGTTTTTT
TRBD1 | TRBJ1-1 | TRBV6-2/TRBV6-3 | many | CASSYSSQGATEAFF | TGTGCCAGCAGTTACTCGTCTCAGGGGGCCACTGAAGCTTTCTTT
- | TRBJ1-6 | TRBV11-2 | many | CASSPAPLQGNSPLHF | TGTGCCAGCAGCCCGGCCCCCTTGCAGGGGAATTCACCCCTCCACTTT
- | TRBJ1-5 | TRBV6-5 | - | CASSYSQGLSNQPQHF | TGTGCCAGCAGTTACTCGCAGGGATTAAGCAATCAGCCCCAGCATTTT
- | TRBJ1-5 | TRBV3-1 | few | CASSQGRAGNQPQHF | TGTGCCAGCAGCCAAGGTCGCGCAGGCAATCAGCCCCAGCATTTT
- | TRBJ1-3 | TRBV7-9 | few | CASSFDVQISGNTIYF | TGTGCCAGCAGCTTCGACGTACAGATCTCTGGAAACACCATATATTTT
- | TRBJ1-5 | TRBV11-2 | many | CASSLMTDQPQHF | TGTGCCAGCAGCTTAATGACGGACCAGCCCCAGCATTTT
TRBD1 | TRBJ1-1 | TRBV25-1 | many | CASRGGQGSTEAFF | TGTGCCAGCAGGGGAGGACAGGGTAGCACTGAAGCTTTCTTT
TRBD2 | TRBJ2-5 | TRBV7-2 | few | CASSQPFGRVETQYF | TGTGCCAGCAGCCAACCTTTCGGGAGGGTGGAGACCCAGTACTTC
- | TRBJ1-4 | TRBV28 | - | CASSSKRVGDEKLFF | TGTGCCAGCAGTTCAAAGAGGGTAGGGGATGAAAAACTGTTTTTT
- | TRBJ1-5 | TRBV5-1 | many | CASSLEGSSNQPQHF | TGCGCCAGCAGCTTGGAGGGAAGCAGCAATCAGCCCCAGCATTTT
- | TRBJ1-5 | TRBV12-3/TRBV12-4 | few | CASSLRLSANQPQHF | TGTGCCAGCAGTTTACGGCTCAGCGCCAATCAGCCCCAGCATTTT
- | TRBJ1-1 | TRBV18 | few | CASSPRGLGAEAFF | TGTGCCAGCTCACCACGGGGGTTGGGCGCTGAAGCTTTCTTT